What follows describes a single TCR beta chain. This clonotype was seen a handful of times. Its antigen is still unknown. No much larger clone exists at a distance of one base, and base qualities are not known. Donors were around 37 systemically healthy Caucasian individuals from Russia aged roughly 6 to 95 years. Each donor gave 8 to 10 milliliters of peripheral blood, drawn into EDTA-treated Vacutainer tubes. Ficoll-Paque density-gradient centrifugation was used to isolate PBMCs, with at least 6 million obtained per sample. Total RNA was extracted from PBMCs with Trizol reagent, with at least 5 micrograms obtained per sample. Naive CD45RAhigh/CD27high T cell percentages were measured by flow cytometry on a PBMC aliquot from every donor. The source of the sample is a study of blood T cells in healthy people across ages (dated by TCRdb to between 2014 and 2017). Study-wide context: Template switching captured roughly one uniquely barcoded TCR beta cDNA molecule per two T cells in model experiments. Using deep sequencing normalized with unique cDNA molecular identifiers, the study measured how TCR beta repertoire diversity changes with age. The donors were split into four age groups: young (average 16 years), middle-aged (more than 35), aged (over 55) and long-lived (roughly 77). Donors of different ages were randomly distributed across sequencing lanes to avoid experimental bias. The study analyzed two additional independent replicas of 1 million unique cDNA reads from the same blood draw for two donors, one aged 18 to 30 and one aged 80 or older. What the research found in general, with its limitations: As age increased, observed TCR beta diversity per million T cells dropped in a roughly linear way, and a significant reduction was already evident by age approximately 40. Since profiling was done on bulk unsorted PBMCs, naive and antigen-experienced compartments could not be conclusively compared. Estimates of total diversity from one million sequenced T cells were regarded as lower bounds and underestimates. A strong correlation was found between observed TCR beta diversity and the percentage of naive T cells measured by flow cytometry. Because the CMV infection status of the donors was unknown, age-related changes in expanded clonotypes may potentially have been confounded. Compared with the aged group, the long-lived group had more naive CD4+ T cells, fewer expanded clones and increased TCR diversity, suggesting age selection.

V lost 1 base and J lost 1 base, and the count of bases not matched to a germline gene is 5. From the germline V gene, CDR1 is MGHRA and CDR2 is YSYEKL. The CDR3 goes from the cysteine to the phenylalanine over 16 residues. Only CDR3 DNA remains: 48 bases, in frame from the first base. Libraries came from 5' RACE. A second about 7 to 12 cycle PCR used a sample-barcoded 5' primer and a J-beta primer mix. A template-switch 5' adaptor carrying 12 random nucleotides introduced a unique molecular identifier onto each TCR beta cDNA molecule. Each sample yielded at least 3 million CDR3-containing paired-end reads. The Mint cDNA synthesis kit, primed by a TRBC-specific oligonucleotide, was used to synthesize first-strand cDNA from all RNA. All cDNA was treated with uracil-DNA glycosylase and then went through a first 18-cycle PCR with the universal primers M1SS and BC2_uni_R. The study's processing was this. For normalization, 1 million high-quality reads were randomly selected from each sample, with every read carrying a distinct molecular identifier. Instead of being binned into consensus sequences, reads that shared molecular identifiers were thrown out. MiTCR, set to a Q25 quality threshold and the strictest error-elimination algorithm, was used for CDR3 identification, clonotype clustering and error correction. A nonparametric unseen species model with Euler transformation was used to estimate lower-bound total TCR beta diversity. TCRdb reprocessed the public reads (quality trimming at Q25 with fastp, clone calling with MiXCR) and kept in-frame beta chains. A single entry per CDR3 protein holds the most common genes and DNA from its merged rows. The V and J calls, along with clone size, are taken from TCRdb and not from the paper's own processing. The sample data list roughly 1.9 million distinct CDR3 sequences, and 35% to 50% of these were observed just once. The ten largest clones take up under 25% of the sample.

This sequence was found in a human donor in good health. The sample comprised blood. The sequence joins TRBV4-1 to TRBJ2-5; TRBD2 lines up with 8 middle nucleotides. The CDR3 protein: CASSQGPGGGQETQYF. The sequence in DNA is TGCGCCAGCAGCCAAGGGCCCGGGGGGGGCCAAGAGACCCAGTACTTC.